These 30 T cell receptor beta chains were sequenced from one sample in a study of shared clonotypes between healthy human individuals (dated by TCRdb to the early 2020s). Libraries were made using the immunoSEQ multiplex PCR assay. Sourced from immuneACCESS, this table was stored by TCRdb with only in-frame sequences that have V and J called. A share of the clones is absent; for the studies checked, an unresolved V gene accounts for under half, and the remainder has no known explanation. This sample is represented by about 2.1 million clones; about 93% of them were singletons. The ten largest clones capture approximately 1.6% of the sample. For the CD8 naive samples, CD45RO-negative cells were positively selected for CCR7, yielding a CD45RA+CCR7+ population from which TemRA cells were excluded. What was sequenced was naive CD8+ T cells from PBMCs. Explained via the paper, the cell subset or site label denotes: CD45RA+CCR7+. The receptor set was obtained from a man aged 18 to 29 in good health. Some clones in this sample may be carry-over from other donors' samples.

Here the CDR3 reads CASSGPTGGSYNEQFF. CDR3 DNA: TGTGCCAGCAGCGGCCCGACAGGGGGCTCCTACAATGAGCAGTTCTTC. This sequence joins TRBV9 and TRBJ2-1; 9 bases agree with TRBD1. V dropped 3 bases and J dropped 0; count of bases not matched to a gene: 4. Germline CDR1 and CDR2: SGDLS and YYNGEE. This CDR3 has 16 residues.

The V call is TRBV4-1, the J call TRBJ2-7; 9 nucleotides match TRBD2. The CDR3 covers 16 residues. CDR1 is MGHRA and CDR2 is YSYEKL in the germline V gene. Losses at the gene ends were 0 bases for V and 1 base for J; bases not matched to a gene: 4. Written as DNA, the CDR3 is TGCGCCAGCAGCCAAGAAAGGCTAGCGGGATCCTACGAGCAGTACTTC. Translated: CASSQERLAGSYEQYF.

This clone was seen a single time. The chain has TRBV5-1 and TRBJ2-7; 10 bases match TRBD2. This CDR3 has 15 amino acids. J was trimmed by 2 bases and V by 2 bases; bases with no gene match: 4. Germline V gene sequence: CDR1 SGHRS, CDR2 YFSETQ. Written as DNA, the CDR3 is TGCGCCAGCAGCTTTCGGCTAGCGGGAGCCTACGAGCAGTACTTC. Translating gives CASSFRLAGAYEQYF.

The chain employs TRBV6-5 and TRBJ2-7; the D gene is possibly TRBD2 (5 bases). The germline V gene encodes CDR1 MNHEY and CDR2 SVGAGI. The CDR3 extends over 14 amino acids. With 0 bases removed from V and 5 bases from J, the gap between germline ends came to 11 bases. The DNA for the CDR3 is TGTGCCAGCAGTTACTCAGAGGGTTCCCACGAGCAGTACTTC. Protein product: CASSYSEGSHEQYF.

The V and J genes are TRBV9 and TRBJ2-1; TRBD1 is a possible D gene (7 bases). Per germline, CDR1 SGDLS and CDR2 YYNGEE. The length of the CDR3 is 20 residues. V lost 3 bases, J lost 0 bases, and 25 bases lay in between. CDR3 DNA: TGTGCCAGCAGCGCCACTCCGGGACAGTGGAGGAGGGGCTCCTACAATGAGCAGTTCTTC. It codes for CASSATPGQWRRGSYNEQFF.

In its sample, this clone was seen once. CDR3 protein: CASSVLDALTGELFF. As DNA, the CDR3 is TGTGCCAGCAGCGTTCTTGATGCCTTAACCGGGGAGCTGTTTTTT. The rearrangement joins TRBV6-5 to TRBJ2-2; unclear D gene. This CDR3 has 15 amino acids. Trimming took 6 bases from V and 5 from J, leaving 16 bases between them. Germline CDR1 reads MNHEY; CDR2 reads SVGAGI.

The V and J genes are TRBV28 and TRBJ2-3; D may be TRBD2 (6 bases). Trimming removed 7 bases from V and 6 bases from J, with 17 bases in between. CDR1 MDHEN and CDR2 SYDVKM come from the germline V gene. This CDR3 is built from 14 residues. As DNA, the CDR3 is TGTGCCAGCAACCCGGGACTCCCCTCCGATACGCAGTATTTT. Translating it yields CASNPGLPSDTQYF.

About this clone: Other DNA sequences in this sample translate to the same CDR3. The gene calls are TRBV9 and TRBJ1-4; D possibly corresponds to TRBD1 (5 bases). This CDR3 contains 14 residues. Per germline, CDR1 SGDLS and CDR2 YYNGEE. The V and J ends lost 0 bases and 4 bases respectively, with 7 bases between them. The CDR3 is CASSVGQSNEKLFF. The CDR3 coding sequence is TGTGCCAGCAGCGTAGGACAGAGTAATGAAAAACTGTTTTTT.

CDR3 bases: TGCGCCAGCAGCAGCGGGACAGGTACCTACGAGCAGTACTTC. This translates into CASSSGTGTYEQYF. J is TRBJ2-7 and V is TRBV4-1; maybe TRBD1 (8 bases). The CDR3 runs 14 residues. The germline CDR1 and CDR2 sequences are MGHRA and YSYEKL. V shed 5 bases and J shed 2 bases, with 13 bases lying between them.

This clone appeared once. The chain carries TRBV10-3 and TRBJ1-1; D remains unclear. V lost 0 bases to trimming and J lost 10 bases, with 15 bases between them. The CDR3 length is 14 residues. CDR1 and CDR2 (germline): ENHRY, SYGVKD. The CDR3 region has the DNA TGTGCCATCAGTGAGTCCGGTAATGCGCCAGCAGCTTTCTTT. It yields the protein CAISESGNAPAAFF.

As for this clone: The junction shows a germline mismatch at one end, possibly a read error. The CDR3 DNA reads TGTGCCAGCACCTTAGAGAGGACTGGAAACACCATATATTTT. Translating gives CASTLERTGNTIYF. The chain links TRBV7-6 to TRBJ1-3; D not certain. Germline V gene data show CDR1 as SGHVS and CDR2 as FNYEAQ. The CDR3 is 14 residues long.

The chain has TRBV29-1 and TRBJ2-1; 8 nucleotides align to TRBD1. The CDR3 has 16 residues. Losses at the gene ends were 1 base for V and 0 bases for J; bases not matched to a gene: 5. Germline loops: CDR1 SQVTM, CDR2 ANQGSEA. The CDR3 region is CSVEGQGPPSYNEQFF. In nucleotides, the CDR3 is TGCAGCGTTGAAGGACAGGGGCCCCCCTCCTACAATGAGCAGTTCTTC.

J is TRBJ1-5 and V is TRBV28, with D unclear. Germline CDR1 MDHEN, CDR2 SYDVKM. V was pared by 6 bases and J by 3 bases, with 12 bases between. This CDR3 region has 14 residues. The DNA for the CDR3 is TGTGCCAGCAGGTACATTGAGTTCAATCAGCCCCAGCATTTT. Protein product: CASRYIEFNQPQHF.

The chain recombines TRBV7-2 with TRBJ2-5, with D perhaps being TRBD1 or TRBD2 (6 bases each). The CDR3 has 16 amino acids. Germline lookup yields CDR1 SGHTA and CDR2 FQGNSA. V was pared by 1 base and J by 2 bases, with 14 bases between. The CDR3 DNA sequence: TGTGCCAGCAGCTTAGTGGGGGGCCCCGCGCAAGAGACCCAGTACTTC. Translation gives CASSLVGGPAQETQYF.

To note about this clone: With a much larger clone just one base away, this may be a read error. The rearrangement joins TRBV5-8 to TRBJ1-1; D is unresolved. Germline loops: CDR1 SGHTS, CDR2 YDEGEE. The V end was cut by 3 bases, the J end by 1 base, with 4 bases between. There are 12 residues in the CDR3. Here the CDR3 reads CASSWGNTEAFF. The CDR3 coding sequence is TGTGCCAGCAGCTGGGGGAACACTGAAGCTTTCTTT. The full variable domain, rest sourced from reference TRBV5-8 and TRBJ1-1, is EAGVTQSPTHLIKTRGQQATLRCSPISGHTSVYWYQQALGLGLQFLLWYDEGEERNRGNFPPRFSGRQFPNYSSELNVNALELEDSALYLCASSWGNTEAFFGQGTRLTVV.

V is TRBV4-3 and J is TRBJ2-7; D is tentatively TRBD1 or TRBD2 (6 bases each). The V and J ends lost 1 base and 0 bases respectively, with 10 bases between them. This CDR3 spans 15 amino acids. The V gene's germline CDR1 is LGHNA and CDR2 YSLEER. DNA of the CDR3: TGCGCCAGCAGCCAAGGCGGGGACAACTCCTACGAGCAGTACTTC. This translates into CASSQGGDNSYEQYF.

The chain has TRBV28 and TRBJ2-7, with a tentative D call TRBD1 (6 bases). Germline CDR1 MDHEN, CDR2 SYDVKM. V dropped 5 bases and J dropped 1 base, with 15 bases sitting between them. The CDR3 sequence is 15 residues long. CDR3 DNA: TGTGCCAGCAGTCTCTACAGGGTGGGGTCCTACGAGCAGTACTTC. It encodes CASSLYRVGSYEQYF. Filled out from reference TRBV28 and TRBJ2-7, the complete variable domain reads DVKVTQSSRYLVKRTGEKVFLECVQDMDHENMFWYRQDPGLGLRLIYFSYDVKMKEKGDIPEGYSVSREKKERFSLILESASTNQTSMYLCASSLYRVGSYEQYFGPGTRLTVT.

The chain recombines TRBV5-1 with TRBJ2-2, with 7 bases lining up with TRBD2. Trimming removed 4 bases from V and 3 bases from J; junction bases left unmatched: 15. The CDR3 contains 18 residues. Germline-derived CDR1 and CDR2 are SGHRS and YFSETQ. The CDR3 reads CASSPAGVSLEYTGELFF. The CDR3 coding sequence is TGCGCCAGCAGCCCGGCGGGGGTCAGCCTCGAGTACACCGGGGAGCTGTTTTTT.

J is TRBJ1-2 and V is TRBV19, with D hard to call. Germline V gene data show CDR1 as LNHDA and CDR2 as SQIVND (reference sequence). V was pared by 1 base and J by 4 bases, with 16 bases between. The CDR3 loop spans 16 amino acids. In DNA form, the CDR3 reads TGTGCCAGTAGTATAGTCCCTCAGGACTCCCTCTATGGCTACACCTTC. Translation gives CASSIVPQDSLYGYTF.

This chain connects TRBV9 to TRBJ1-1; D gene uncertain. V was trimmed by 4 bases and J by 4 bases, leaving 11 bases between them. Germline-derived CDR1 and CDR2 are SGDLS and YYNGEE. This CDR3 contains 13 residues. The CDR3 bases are TGTGCCAGCAGCCTAGGATGGGGCACTGAAGCTTTCTTT. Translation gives CASSLGWGTEAFF. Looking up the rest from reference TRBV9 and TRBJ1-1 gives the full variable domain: DSGVTQTPKHLITATGQRVTLRCSPRSGDLSVYWYQQSLDQGLQFLIQYYNGEERAKGNILERFSAQQFPDLHSELNLSSLELGDSALYFCASSLGWGTEAFFGQGTRLTVV.

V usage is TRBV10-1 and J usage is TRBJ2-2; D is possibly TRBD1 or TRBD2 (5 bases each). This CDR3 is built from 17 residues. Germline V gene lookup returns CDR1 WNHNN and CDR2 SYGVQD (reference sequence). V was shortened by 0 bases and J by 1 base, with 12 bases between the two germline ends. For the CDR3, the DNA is TGCGCCAGCAGTGAGTCGAATAGGGACGGGAACACCGGGGAGCTGTTTTTT. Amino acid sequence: CASSESNRDGNTGELFF.

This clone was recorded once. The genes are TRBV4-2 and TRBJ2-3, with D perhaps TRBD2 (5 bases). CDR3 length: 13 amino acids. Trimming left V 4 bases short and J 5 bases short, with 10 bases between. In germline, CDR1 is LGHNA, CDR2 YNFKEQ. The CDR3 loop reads CASSPLRGDTQYF. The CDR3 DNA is TGTGCCAGCAGCCCTCTCCGGGGAGATACGCAGTATTTT.

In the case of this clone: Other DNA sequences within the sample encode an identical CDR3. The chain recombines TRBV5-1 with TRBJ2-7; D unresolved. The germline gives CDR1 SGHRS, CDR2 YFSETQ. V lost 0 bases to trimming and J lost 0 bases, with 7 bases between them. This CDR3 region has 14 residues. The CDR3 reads CASSLEGSSYEQYF. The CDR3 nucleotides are TGCGCCAGCAGCTTGGAGGGCAGCTCCTACGAGCAGTACTTC.

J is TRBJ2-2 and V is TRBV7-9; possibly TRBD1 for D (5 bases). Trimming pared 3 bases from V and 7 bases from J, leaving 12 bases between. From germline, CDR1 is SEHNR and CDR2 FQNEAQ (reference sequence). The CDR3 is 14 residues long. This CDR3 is CASSFRGSGGELFF. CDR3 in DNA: TGTGCCAGCAGCTTTAGGGGCTCGGGCGGGGAGCTGTTTTTT.

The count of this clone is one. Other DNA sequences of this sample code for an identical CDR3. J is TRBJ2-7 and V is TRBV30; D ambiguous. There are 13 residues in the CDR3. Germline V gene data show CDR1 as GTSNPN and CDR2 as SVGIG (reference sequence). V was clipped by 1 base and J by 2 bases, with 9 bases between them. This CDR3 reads CAWSAGHTYEQYF. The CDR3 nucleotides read TGTGCCTGGAGTGCTGGGCATACCTACGAGCAGTACTTC.

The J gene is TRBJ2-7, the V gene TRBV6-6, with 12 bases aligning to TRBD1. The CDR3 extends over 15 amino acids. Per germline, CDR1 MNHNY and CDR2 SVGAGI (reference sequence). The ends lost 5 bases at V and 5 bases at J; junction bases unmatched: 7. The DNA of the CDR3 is TGTGCCAGCAGTGACGGGACAGGGGGCTTCGACGAGCAGTACTTC. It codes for CASSDGTGGFDEQYF.

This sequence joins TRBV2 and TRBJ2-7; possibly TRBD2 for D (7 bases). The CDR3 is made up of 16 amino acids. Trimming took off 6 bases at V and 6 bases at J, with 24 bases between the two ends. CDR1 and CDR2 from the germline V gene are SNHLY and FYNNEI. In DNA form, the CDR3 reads TGTGCCAGCAGCGCCGGGGGCTGGGCGGGAGAGGTCGAGCAGTACTTC. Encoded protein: CASSAGGWAGEVEQYF.

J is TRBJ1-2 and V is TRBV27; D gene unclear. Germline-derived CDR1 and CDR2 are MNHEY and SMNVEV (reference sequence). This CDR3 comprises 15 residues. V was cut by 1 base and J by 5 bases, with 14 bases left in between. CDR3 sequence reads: CASSLLVGDTYGYTF. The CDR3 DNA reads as TGTGCCAGCAGTTTATTAGTCGGAGATACTTATGGCTACACCTTC.

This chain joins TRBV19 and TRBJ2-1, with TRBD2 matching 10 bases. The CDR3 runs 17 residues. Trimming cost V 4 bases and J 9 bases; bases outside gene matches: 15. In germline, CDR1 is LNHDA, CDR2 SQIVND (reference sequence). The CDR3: CASSKPPLAGAGGEQFF. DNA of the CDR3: TGTGCCAGTAGTAAGCCCCCGCTAGCGGGAGCCGGGGGTGAGCAGTTCTTC.

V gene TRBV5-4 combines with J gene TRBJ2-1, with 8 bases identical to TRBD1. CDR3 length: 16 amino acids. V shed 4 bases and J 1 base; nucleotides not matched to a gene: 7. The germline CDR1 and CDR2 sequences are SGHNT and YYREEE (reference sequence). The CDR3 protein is CASSGGTGGSYNEQFF. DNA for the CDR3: TGTGCCAGCAGCGGAGGGACAGGAGGATCCTACAATGAGCAGTTCTTC.